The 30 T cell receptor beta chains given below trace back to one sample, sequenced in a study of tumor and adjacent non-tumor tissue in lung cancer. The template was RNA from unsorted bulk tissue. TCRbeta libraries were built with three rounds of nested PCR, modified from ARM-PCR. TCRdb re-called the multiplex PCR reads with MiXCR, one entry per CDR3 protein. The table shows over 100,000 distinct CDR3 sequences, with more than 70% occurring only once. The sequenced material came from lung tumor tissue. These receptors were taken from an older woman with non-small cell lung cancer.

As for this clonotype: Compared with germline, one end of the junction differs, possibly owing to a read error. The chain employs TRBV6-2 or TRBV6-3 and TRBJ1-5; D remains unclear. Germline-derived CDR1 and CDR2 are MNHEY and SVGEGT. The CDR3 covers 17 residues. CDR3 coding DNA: TGTGCCAGCAGCCCATCGAACTATAGGTCTCCGAATCAGCGCCAGCATTTT. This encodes CASSPSNYRSPNQRQHF.

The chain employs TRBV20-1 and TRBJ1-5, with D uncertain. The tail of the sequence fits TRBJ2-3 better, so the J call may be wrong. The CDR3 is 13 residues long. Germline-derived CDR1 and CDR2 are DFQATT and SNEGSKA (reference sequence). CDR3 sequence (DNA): TGCAGTGTTCAGCCCGATGACGGTCAGCCTCAGTATTTT. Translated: CSVQPDDGQPQYF.

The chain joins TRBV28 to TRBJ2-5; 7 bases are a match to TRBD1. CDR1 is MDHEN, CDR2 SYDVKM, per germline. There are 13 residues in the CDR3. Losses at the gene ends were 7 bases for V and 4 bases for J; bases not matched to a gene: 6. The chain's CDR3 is CASILPGGETQYF. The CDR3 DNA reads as TGTGCCAGCATCCTTCCAGGGGGAGAGACCCAGTACTTC.

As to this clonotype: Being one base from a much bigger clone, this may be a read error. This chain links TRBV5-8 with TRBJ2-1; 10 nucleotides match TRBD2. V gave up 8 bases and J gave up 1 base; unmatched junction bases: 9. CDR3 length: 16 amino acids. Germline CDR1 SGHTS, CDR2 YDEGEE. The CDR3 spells CARRPTSGDSYNEQFF. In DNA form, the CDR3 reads TGTGCCAGGAGGCCCACTAGCGGGGATTCCTACAATGAGCAGTTCTTC.

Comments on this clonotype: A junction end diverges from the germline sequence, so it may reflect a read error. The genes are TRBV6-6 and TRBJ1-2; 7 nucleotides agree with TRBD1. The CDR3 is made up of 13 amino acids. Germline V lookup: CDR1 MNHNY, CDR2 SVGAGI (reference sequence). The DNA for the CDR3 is TGCCCCAGCACCGGACAGGAGGAATATGACTACACCTTC. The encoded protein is CPSTGQEEYDYTF.

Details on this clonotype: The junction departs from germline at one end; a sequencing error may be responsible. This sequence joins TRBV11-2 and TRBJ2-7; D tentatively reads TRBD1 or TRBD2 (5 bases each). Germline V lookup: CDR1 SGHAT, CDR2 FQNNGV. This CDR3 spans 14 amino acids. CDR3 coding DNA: TGTACCAGCGGTTGGGACCGCGGAGTATACGAGCAGTACTTC. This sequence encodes CTSGWDRGVYEQYF.

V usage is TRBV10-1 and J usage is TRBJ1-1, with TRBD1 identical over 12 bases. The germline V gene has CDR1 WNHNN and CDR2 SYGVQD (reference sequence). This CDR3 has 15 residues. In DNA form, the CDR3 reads TGCACCATCTACCCTGGGACAGGGGGCCTTACTGAAGCTTTCTTT. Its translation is CTIYPGTGGLTEAFF.

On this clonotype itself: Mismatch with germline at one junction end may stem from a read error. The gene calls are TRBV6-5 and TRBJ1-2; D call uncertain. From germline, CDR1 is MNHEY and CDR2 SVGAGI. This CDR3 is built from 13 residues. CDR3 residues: CASSYDAGYDYTF. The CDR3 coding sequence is TGTGCCAGCAGTTACGACGCTGGGTATGACTACACCTTC.

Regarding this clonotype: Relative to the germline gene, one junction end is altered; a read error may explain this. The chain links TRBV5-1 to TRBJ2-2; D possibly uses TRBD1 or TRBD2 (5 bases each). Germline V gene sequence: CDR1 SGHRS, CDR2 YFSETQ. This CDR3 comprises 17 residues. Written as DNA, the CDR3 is TGCGCCAGCAGCATTTTCGCGCAGGGCGTAGGAATCGGGGAGCTGTCTTTT. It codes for CASSIFAQGVGIGELSF.

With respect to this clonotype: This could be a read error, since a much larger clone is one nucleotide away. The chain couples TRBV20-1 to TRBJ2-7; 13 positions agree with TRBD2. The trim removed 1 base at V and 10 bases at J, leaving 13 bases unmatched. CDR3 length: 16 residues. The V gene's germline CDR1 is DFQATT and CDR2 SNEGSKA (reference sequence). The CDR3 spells CSARGAMTSGRNDQYF. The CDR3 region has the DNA TGCAGTGCTAGAGGGGCTATGACTAGCGGGAGGAATGATCAGTACTTC.

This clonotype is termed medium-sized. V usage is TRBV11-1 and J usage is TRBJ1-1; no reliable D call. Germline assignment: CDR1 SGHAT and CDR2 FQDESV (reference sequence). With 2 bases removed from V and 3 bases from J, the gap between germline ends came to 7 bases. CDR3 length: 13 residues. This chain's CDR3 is CASSLLADTEAFF. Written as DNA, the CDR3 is TGTGCCAGCAGCTTACTGGCAGACACTGAAGCTTTCTTT.

The CDR3 region has the DNA TGTGCCAGCAGCCCCAGGGTAACAGGGTGGTACACTGAAGCTTTCTTT. It yields the protein CASSPRVTGWYTEAFF. V usage is TRBV7-2 and J usage is TRBJ1-1, with D possibly being TRBD1 (6 bases). Germline V CDR1 and CDR2: SGHTA, FQGNSA. V lost 5 bases and J lost 3, with 19 bases in between. This CDR3 is 16 amino acids long.

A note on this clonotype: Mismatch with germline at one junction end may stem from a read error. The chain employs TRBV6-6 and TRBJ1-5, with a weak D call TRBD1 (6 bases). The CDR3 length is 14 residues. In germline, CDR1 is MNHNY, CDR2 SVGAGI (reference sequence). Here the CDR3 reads CACSQTDRTQRQHF. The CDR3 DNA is TGTGCCTGCAGTCAGACAGACAGGACTCAGCGCCAGCATTTT.

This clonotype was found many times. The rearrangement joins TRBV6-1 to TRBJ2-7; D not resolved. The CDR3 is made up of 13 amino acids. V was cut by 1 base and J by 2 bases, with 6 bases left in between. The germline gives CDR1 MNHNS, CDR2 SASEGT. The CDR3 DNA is TGTGCCAGCAGTGAAGTACTGGCCTACGAGCAGTACTTC. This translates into CASSEVLAYEQYF.

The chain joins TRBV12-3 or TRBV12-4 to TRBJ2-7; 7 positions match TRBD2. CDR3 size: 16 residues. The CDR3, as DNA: TGTGGCAGCAGCTCCTCAGCCGGACTAGTGCGACACGAGCAGTACGTC. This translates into CGSSSSAGLVRHEQYV.

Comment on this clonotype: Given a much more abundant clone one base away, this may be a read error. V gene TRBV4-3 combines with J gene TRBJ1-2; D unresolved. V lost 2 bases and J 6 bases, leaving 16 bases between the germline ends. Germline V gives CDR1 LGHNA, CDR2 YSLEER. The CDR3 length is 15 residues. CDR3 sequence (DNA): TGCGCCAGCAGCCAACCGGACGTGTCATCGCATGGCTACACCTTC. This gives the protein CASSQPDVSSHGYTF.

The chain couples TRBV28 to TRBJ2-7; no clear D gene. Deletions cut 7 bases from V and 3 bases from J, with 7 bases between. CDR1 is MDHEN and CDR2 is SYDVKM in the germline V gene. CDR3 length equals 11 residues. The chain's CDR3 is CASTWIYEQYF. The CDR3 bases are TGTGCCAGCACATGGATCTACGAGCAGTACTTC.

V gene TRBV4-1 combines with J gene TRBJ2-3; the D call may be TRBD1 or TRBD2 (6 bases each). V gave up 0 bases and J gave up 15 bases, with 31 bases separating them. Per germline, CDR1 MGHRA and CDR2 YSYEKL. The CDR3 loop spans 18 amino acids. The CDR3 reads CASSQERRTGASTDTHYF. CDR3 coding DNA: TGCGCCAGCAGCCAAGAGAGACGAACGGGGGCCTCCACAGATACACACTATTTT.

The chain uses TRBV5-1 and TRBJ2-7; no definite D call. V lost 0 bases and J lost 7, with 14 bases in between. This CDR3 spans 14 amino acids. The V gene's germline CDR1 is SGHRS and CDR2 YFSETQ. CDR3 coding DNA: TGCGCCAGCAGCTTGGGCCGACGGGCTAAGGAGCAGTACTTC. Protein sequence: CASSLGRRAKEQYF. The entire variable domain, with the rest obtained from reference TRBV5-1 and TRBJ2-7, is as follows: KAGVTQTPRYLIKTRGQQVTLSCSPISGHRSVSWYQQTPGQGLQFLFEYFSETQRNKGNFPGRFSGRQFSNSRSEMNVSTLELGDSALYLCASSLGRRAKEQYFGPGTRLTVT.

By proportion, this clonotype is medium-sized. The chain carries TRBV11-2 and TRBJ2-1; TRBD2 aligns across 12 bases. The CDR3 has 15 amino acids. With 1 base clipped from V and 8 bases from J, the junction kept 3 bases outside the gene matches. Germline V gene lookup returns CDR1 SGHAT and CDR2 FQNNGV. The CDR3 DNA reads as TGTGCCAGCAGCTTAGCTAGCGGGGGGGCGGATGAGCAGTTCTTC. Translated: CASSLASGGADEQFF.

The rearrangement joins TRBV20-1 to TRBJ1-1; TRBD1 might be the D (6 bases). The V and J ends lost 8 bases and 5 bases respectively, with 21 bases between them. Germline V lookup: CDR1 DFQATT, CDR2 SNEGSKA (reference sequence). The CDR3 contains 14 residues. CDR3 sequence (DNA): TGCAGTCCTGGGGGGGGGACATGGAGGACTGAAGCTTTCTTT. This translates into CSPGGGTWRTEAFF.

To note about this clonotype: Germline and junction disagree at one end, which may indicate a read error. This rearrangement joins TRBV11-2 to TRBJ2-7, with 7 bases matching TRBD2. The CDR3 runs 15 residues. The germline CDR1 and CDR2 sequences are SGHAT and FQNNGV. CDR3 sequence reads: CVSSYRTSGGYEQYF. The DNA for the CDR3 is TGTGTCAGCAGCTACAGGACTAGTGGGGGGTACGAGCAGTACTTC.

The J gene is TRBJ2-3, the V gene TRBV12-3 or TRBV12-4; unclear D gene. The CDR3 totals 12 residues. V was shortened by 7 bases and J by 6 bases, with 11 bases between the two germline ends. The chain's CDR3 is CASTLDGDTQYF. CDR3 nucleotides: TGTGCCAGCACCCTTGATGGGGATACGCAGTATTTT.

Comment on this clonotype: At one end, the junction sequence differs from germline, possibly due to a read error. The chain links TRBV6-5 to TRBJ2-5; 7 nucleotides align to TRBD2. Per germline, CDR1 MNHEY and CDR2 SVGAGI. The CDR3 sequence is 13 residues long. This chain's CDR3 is CASKAGIEETQYF. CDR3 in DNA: TGTGCCAGCAAAGCGGGAATAGAAGAGACCCAGTATTTC.

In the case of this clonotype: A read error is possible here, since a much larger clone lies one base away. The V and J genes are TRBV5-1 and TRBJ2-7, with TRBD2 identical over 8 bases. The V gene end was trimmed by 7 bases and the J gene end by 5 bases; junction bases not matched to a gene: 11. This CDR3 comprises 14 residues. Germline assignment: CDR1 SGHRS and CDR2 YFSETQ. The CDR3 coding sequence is TGCGCCAGCTGTCCCCGGAGCGGGAGCCACGAGCAGTACTTC. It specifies CASCPRSGSHEQYF.

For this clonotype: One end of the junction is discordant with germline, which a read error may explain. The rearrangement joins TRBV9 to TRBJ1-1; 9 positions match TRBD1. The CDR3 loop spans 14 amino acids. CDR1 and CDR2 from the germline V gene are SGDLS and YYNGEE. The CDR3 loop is CARSVVFGQGEAFF. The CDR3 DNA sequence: TGTGCCAGAAGCGTAGTGTTCGGACAGGGGGAAGCTTTCTTT.

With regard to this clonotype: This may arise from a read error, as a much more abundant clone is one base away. CDR3 coding DNA: TGTGCCAGCAGCTTTAGGGGGCTCGATGGCTACACCTTC. It codes for CASSFRGLDGYTF. V and J are TRBV11-2 and TRBJ1-2; 7 bases agree with TRBD1. The CDR3 has 13 amino acids. Per the germline V gene, CDR1 is SGHAT and CDR2 is FQNNGV. The V gene end was trimmed by 3 bases and the J gene end by 6 bases; junction bases not matched to a gene: 4.

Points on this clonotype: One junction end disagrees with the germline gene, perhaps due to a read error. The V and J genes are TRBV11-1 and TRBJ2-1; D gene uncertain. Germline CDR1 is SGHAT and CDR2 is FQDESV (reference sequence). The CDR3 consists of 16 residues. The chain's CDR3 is CASISSGSSSYNKQFF. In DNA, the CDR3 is TGTGCCAGCATCTCTTCGGGTTCGAGCTCCTACAATAAGCAGTTCTTC.

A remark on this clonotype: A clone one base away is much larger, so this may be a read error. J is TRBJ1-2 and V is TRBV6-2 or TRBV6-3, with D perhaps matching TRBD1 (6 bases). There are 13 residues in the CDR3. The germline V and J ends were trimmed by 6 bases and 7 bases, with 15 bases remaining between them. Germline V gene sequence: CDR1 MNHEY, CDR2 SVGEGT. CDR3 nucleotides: TGTGCCAGCAGCCTCCTTGGACAGCTTGGCTACACCTTC. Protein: CASSLLGQLGYTF.

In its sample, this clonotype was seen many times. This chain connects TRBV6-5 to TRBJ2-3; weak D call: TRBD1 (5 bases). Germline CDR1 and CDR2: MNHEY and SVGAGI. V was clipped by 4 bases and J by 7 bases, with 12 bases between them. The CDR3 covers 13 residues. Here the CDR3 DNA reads TGTGCCAGCAGTTTCCCAGGGTCAAATACGCAGTATTTT. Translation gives CASSFPGSNTQYF.